Following are 29 T cell receptor beta chains from one sample sequenced in a study of shared clonotypes between healthy human individuals (TCRdb year 2020). The protocol used for the library was the immunoSEQ multiplex PCR assay. Sourced from immuneACCESS, this table was stored by TCRdb with only in-frame sequences that have V and J called. A share of the clones is absent; for the studies checked, an unresolved V gene accounts for under half, and the remainder has no known explanation. Within this sample are some 900,000 clones, with 76% of them counted one time only. Approximately 1.5% of the sample belongs to the ten largest clones. Sequencing was performed on memory CD4+ T cells sorted from blood. Read against the paper, the sample's cell subset or site label means: CD45RA-negative fraction. Receptor source: a man younger than 30 in good health.

This clone occurred once. The chain carries TRBV7-2 and TRBJ2-4, with TRBD2 matching 7 bases. The ends lost 5 bases at V and 8 bases at J; junction bases unmatched: 6. The CDR3 spans 13 residues. Germline V gene lookup returns CDR1 SGHTA and CDR2 FQGNSA. The CDR3 DNA sequence: TGTGCCAGCAGCCTGGGCCTAGCGGACATTCAGTACTTC. It yields the protein CASSLGLADIQYF.

The chain is built from TRBV4-1 and TRBJ2-7, with D maybe TRBD1 (5 bases). The V and J ends lost 0 bases and 0 bases respectively, with 9 bases between them. Germline-derived CDR1 and CDR2 are MGHRA and YSYEKL. This CDR3 has 15 amino acids. The CDR3 bases are TGCGCCAGCAGCCAAGACAGGGTCCCCTCCTACGAGCAGTACTTC. Residues: CASSQDRVPSYEQYF.

The chain uses TRBV30 and TRBJ1-3, with 10 nucleotides matching TRBD1. The CDR3 runs 15 residues. CDR1 is GTSNPN and CDR2 is SVGIG in the germline V gene (reference sequence). J gave up 0 bases and V 6 bases, and 5 bases lay outside the gene matches. The CDR3 region is CACDRGPDSGNTIYF. The CDR3, as DNA: TGTGCCTGCGACAGGGGGCCCGACTCTGGAAACACCATATATTTT.

This clone turned up a few times. J is TRBJ1-1 and V is TRBV18; TRBD1 matches 8 bases. The CDR3 runs 15 residues. The germline gives CDR1 KGHSH, CDR2 LQKENI. V shed 3 bases, J shed 4 bases, and the junction held 7 bases outside the gene matches. The CDR3 DNA reads TGTGCCAGCTCACCTACGACAGGGGTAGTCACTGAAGCTTTCTTT. The encoded protein is CASSPTTGVVTEAFF.

In DNA, the CDR3 is TGTGCCTGGAGGCCAAGGGTTCGGGGATATGAAAAACTGTTTTTT. Its protein is CAWRPRVRGYEKLFF. The chain recombines TRBV30 with TRBJ1-4; D gene uncertain. The CDR3 totals 15 residues. Between the trimmed V and J ends, which lost 3 bases and 6 bases, there was a span of 17 bases. Germline CDR1 GTSNPN, CDR2 SVGIG (reference sequence).

V usage is TRBV11-2 and J usage is TRBJ2-3; the D is unclear. Trimming cost V 1 base and J 3 bases, with 14 bases left between them. Germline V gene lookup returns CDR1 SGHAT and CDR2 FQNNGV. CDR3 size: 16 residues. The CDR3 reads CASSLVGIGLTDTQYF. Here the CDR3 DNA reads TGTGCCAGCAGCTTAGTGGGAATTGGATTGACAGATACGCAGTATTTT.

Only one count was recorded for this clone. The chain recombines TRBV28 with TRBJ2-7, with 7 bases fitting TRBD1. Unmatched junction bases numbered 14, after V lost 6 bases and J lost 3 bases. CDR3 size: 16 residues. From germline, CDR1 is MDHEN and CDR2 SYDVKM. CDR3 residues: CASSLKPGQTIYEQYF. In DNA, the CDR3 is TGTGCCAGCAGCCTTAAGCCGGGACAGACGATCTACGAGCAGTACTTC.

The chain joins TRBV5-6 to TRBJ1-4; D ambiguous. V was trimmed by 6 bases and J by 8 bases, leaving 14 bases between them. Germline V gene data show CDR1 as SGHDT and CDR2 as YYEEEE. CDR3 length: 13 residues. The CDR3 nucleotides read TGTGCCAGCAACGATAGAACTGGGGAAAAACTGTTTTTT. Translating it yields CASNDRTGEKLFF.

The count of this clone is one. The chain combines TRBV28 with TRBJ1-1; D unresolved. Germline CDR1 and CDR2: MDHEN and SYDVKM. The ends were cut back, 1 base at V and 2 bases at J, with 8 bases in the middle. The CDR3 spans 14 residues. The CDR3 reads CASSLFVLNTEAFF. The DNA of the CDR3 is TGTGCCAGCAGTTTATTCGTCCTTAACACTGAAGCTTTCTTT.

The chain employs TRBV2 and TRBJ2-7; maybe TRBD2 (5 bases). V lost 5 bases and J lost 12, with 17 bases in between. The CDR3 consists of 12 residues. Germline V CDR1 and CDR2: SNHLY, FYNNEI. DNA of the CDR3: TGTGCCAGCAGTTACCCTGTACCCGGAGGGTACTTC. It translates to CASSYPVPGGYF.

This rearrangement joins TRBV27 to TRBJ1-1; the D gene is possibly TRBD1 (5 bases). The CDR3 has 15 residues. The V gene lost 5 bases and the J gene lost 5 bases, with 18 bases spanning the gap. Germline-derived CDR1 and CDR2 are MNHEY and SMNVEV (reference sequence). Here the CDR3 reads CASSDPDRAGTEAFF. The CDR3 nucleotides read TGTGCCAGCAGTGACCCCGACCGGGCAGGGACTGAAGCTTTCTTT.

This clone appeared a few times. This chain connects TRBV4-1 to TRBJ1-4; 7 positions agree with TRBD1. This CDR3 comprises 16 residues. Germline values: CDR1 MGHRA, CDR2 YSYEKL. Trimming at V came to 4 bases and at J to 1 base, leaving 6 bases not matched to a gene. DNA of the CDR3: TGCGCCAGCAGCCCGACAGGGTTGGAAACTAATGAAAAACTGTTTTTT. Translated: CASSPTGLETNEKLFF.

In this sample, this clone turned up once. V is TRBV5-1 and J is TRBJ2-5, with D perhaps matching TRBD1 (5 bases). The V end lost 0 bases, the J end lost 4 bases, and 13 bases lay between the germline ends. This CDR3 contains 15 residues. Germline loops: CDR1 SGHRS, CDR2 YFSETQ. The CDR3 sequence is CASSLGSRTLETQYF. DNA for the CDR3: TGCGCCAGCAGCTTGGGTAGCCGGACACTAGAGACCCAGTACTTC. Full variable domain (outside the CDR3, taken from reference TRBV5-1 and TRBJ2-5): KAGVTQTPRYLIKTRGQQVTLSCSPISGHRSVSWYQQTPGQGLQFLFEYFSETQRNKGNFPGRFSGRQFSNSRSEMNVSTLELGDSALYLCASSLGSRTLETQYFGPGTRLLVL.

This sequence joins TRBV14 and TRBJ1-2; possibly TRBD1 for D (5 bases). The germline gives CDR1 SGHDN, CDR2 FVKESK. The CDR3 has 13 residues. Trimming removed 6 bases at V and 0 bases at J, with 8 bases between. DNA of the CDR3: TGTGCCAGCAGTAGAGGGGCTAACTATGGCTACACCTTC. This codes for CASSRGANYGYTF.

CDR3 residues: CASSYGLAGYNEQFF. In DNA, the CDR3 is TGTGCCAGCAGTTACGGACTAGCGGGGTACAATGAGCAGTTCTTC. V gene TRBV9 combines with J gene TRBJ2-1, with 12 bases identical to TRBD2. J was trimmed by 4 bases and V by 5 bases; bases with no gene match: 4. Germline lookup yields CDR1 SGDLS and CDR2 YYNGEE. The CDR3 spans 15 residues.

The V call is TRBV6-5, the J call TRBJ2-7; 8 bases fit TRBD1. CDR1 MNHEY and CDR2 SVGAGI come from the germline V gene. Trimming took 6 bases from V and 2 from J; bases not matched to a gene: 3. This CDR3 is built from 13 residues. In nucleotides, the CDR3 is TGTGCCAGCAGCAGGGGGCCAGCCTACGAGCAGTACTTC. This sequence encodes CASSRGPAYEQYF.

V is TRBV6-1 and J is TRBJ1-1; D gene uncertain. The CDR3 length is 13 residues. V was shortened by 2 bases and J by 7 bases, with 11 bases between the two germline ends. From germline, CDR1 is MNHNS and CDR2 SASEGT. CDR3 region: CASSELGYREAFF. The CDR3, as DNA: TGTGCCAGCAGTGAATTGGGATACCGTGAAGCTTTCTTT.

The gene calls are TRBV6-1 and TRBJ2-7; 9 bases match TRBD1. V was clipped by 6 bases and J by 5 bases; unmatched bases: 8. The CDR3 extends over 14 amino acids. Germline values: CDR1 MNHNS, CDR2 SASEGT. The CDR3 sequence: CASSYRDRADEQYF. The DNA for the CDR3 is TGTGCCAGCAGCTACCGGGACAGGGCGGACGAGCAGTACTTC.

The chain employs TRBV5-4 and TRBJ2-5; D gene unclear. The CDR3 covers 15 residues. V lost 3 bases to trimming and J lost 2 bases, with 14 bases between them. Germline V CDR1 and CDR2: SGHNT, YYREEE (reference sequence). The CDR3 region is CASSSPLGHQETQYF. CDR3 coding DNA: TGTGCCAGCAGCTCGCCTTTAGGGCATCAAGAGACCCAGTACTTC.

This clone was observed a handful of times. Other DNA sequences within the sample encode an identical CDR3. The chain couples TRBV7-9 to TRBJ1-2; maybe TRBD1 (5 bases). Germline CDR1 and CDR2: SEHNR and FQNEAQ (reference sequence). The CDR3 sequence is 13 residues long. V lost 0 bases and J lost 6, with 8 bases in between. In nucleotides, the CDR3 is TGTGCCAGCAGCTTAGCGGGGGGAGATGGCTACACCTTC. This gives the protein CASSLAGGDGYTF. The variable domain in full, with the rest retrieved from reference TRBV7-9 and TRBJ1-2, is DTGVSQNPRHKITKRGQNVTFRCDPISEHNRLYWYRQTLGQGPEFLTYFQNEAQLEKSRLLSDRFSAERPKGSFSTLEIQRTEQGDSAMYLCASSLAGGDGYTFGSGTRLTVV.

The chain uses TRBV5-6 and TRBJ1-2; TRBD1 might be the D (5 bases). This CDR3 region has 15 residues. Per germline, CDR1 SGHDT and CDR2 YYEEEE. V was pared by 1 base and J by 4 bases, with 14 bases between. CDR3 loop: CASSLRQLSGYGYTF. In DNA form, the CDR3 reads TGTGCCAGCAGCTTGAGACAGCTTTCGGGCTATGGCTACACCTTC. Based on the CDR3 plus reference TRBV5-6 and TRBJ1-2, the full variable domain is DAGVTQSPTHLIKTRGQQVTLRCSPKSGHDTVSWYQQALGQGPQFIFQYYEEEERQRGNFPDRFSGHQFPNYSSELNVNALLLGDSALYLCASSLRQLSGYGYTFGSGTRLTVV.

V and J are TRBV11-2 and TRBJ2-6; D might be TRBD1 (6 bases). V lost 6 bases and J lost 4, with 13 bases in between. This CDR3 has 15 residues. Germline V gene lookup returns CDR1 SGHAT and CDR2 FQNNGV. CDR3 coding DNA: TGTGCCAGCAGGTCGACAGGAGGCGGGGCCAACGTCCTGACTTTC. Translating it yields CASRSTGGGANVLTF.

This chain uses TRBV7-2 with TRBJ2-7, with D perhaps TRBD1 (7 bases). This CDR3 spans 14 amino acids. CDR1 and CDR2 (germline): SGHTA, FQGNSA. With 5 bases removed from V and 4 bases from J, the gap between germline ends came to 15 bases. The CDR3 is CASSAGGSQYEQYF. The CDR3 bases are TGTGCCAGCAGCGCAGGGGGGAGTCAGTACGAGCAGTACTTC.

The chain employs TRBV5-1 and TRBJ2-1; tentatively, D is TRBD2 (6 bases). The germline V gene encodes CDR1 SGHRS and CDR2 YFSETQ. CDR3 size: 13 residues. Between the trimmed V and J ends, which lost 5 bases and 7 bases, there was a span of 13 bases. Written as DNA, the CDR3 is TGCGCCAGCAGACCCGGGAGCGGGAATGAGCAGTTCTTC. Its translation: CASRPGSGNEQFF.

V gene TRBV2 combines with J gene TRBJ1-1, with D possibly TRBD1 on 5 matching bases. Deletions cut 11 bases from V and 0 bases from J, with 16 bases between. The CDR3 is 14 residues long. CDR1 and CDR2 from the germline V gene are SNHLY and FYNNEI. The CDR3 nucleotides are TGTGCCCACAGTGAGCAGGGAATGAACACTGAAGCTTTCTTT. Encoded protein: CAHSEQGMNTEAFF.

The V and J genes are TRBV20-1 and TRBJ2-1; no clear D. The germline V gene has CDR1 DFQATT and CDR2 SNEGSKA (reference sequence). The CDR3 is made up of 11 amino acids. Trimming took 0 bases from V and 14 from J, leaving 11 bases between them. The CDR3 reads CSARDYPAEFF. CDR3 nucleotides: TGCAGTGCTAGAGACTACCCTGCTGAGTTCTTC.

The J gene is TRBJ1-5, the V gene TRBV19; TRBD1 aligns across 12 bases. This CDR3 is 16 amino acids long. Germline trimming cut 1 base from V and 3 bases from J; bases unmatched to any gene: 1. From germline, CDR1 is LNHDA and CDR2 SQIVND (reference sequence). In nucleotides, the CDR3 is TGTGCCAGTAGTATAGGGGACAGGGGGCACAATCAGCCCCAGCATTTT. It specifies CASSIGDRGHNQPQHF.

The V call is TRBV4-1, the J call TRBJ2-3; unclear D gene. Trimming removed 1 base at V and 0 bases at J, with 14 bases between. Per the germline V gene, CDR1 is MGHRA and CDR2 is YSYEKL. The CDR3 is made up of 17 amino acids. CDR3 sequence: CASSQGKLQTSTDTQYF. DNA for the CDR3: TGCGCCAGCAGCCAAGGGAAACTCCAGACTAGCACAGATACGCAGTATTTT.

A remark on this clone: One end of the junction is discordant with germline, which a read error may explain. The chain combines TRBV7-9 with TRBJ2-4; TRBD2 aligns across 11 bases. The CDR3 has 15 amino acids. The germline V gene has CDR1 SEHNR and CDR2 FQNEAQ (reference sequence). CDR3 DNA: TGTGCCAGCAGCCTAGCGGGAGGCCCCCAAAACATTCAGTACTTC. It specifies CASSLAGGPQNIQYF.